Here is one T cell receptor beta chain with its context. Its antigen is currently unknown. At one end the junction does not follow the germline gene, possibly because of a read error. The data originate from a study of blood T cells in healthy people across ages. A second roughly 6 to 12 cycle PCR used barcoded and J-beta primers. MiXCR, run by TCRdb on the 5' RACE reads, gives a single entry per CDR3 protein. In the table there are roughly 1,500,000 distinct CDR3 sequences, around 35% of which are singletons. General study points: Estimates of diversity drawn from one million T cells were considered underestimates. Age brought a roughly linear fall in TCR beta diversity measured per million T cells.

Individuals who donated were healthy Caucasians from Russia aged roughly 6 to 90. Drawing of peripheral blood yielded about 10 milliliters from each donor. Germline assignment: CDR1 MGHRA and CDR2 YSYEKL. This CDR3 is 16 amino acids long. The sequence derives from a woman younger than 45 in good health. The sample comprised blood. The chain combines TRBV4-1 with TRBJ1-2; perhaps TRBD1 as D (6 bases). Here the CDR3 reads CVSSQEQGLPNYGYTF. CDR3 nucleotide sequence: TGCGTCAGCAGCCAAGAACAGGGCCTTCCTAACTATGGCTACACCTTC.